This TCR beta chain derives from a study of multiple sclerosis patients with progressive multifocal leukoencephalopathy. A note on this clone: The antigen remains undetermined.

Findings and caveats of the study: Expanded clones at PML onset predated and persisted through natalizumab therapy.

Germline V gene data show CDR1 as LNHDA and CDR2 as SQIVND (reference sequence). This CDR3 is 13 amino acids long. V was clipped by 5 bases and J by 6 bases, with 13 bases between them. The time point was: time of PML onset. PML was confirmed by JC virus DNA in cerebrospinal fluid. The data were produced by immunoSEQ multiplex PCR, yet TCRdb's version contains in-frame clones alone and is incomplete. Among 25,000 to 30,000 clones listed, around 85% were seen once. This clonotype was obtained from a woman in her thirties with progressive multifocal leukoencephalopathy. The chain has TRBV19 and TRBJ1-2; no clear D. Sequencing used PBMCs, obtained from a patient treated with natalizumab. CDR3 sequence: CASSGRVQHGYTF. In nucleotides, the CDR3 is TGTGCCAGTAGTGGAAGGGTCCAACATGGCTACACCTTC.